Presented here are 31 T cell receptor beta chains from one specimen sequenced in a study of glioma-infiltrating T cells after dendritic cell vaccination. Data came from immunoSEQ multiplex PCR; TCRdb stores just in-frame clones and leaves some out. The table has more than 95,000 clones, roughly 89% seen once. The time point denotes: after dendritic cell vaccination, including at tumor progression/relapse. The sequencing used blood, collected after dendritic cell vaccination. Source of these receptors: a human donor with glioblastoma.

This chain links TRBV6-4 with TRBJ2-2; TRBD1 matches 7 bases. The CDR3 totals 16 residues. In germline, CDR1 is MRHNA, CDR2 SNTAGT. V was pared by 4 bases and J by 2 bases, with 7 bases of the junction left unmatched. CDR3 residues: CASSVDRAPNTGELFF. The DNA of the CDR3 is TGTGCCAGCAGTGTCGACAGGGCTCCAAACACCGGGGAGCTGTTTTTT.

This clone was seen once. The DNA of the CDR3 is TGTGCCAGCAGCCCCGGGACAGGGGGGTTTCGGCAGTACTTC. As protein: CASSPGTGGFRQYF. This sequence joins TRBV14 and TRBJ2-7; 11 positions agree with TRBD1. The CDR3 is 14 residues long. Germline V gene data show CDR1 as SGHDN and CDR2 as FVKESK. V was pared by 4 bases and J by 9 bases, with 8 bases of the junction left unmatched.

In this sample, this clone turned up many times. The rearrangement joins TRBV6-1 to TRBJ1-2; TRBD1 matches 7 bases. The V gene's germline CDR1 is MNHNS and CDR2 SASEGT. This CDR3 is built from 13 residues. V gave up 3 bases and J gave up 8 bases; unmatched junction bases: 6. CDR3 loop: CASSDGDRGGYTF. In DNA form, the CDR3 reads TGTGCCAGCAGTGATGGGGACAGAGGGGGCTACACCTTC.

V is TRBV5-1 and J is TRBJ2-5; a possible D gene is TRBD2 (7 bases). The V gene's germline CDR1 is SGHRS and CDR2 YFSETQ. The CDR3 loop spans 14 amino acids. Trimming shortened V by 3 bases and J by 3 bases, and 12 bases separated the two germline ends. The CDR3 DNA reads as TGCGCCAGCAGCTCCGGGGGGCTAAAAGAGACCCAGTACTTC. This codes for CASSSGGLKETQYF.

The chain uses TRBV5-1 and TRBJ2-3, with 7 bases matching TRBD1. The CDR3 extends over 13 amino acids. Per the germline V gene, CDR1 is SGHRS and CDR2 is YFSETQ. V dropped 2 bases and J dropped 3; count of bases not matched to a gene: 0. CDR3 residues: CASSLQGTDTQYF. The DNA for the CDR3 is TGCGCCAGCAGCTTACAGGGGACAGATACGCAGTATTTT. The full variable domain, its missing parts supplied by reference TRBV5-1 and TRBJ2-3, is KAGVTQTPRYLIKTRGQQVTLSCSPISGHRSVSWYQQTPGQGLQFLFEYFSETQRNKGNFPGRFSGRQFSNSRSEMNVSTLELGDSALYLCASSLQGTDTQYFGPGTRLTVL.

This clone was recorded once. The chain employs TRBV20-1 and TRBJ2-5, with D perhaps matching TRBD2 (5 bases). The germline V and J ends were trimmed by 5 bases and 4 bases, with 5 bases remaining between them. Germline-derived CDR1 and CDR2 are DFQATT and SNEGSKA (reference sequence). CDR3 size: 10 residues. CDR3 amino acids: CSAEGETQYF. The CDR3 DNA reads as TGCAGTGCTGAGGGAGAGACCCAGTACTTC.

The CDR3 is CSVKPQGAGGELFF. Here the CDR3 DNA reads TGCAGCGTAAAACCACAGGGGGCAGGCGGGGAGCTGTTTTTT. V and J are TRBV29-1 and TRBJ2-2; 9 bases are shared with TRBD1. The length of the CDR3 is 14 residues. Germline V gene data show CDR1 as SQVTM and CDR2 as ANQGSEA. V trimming: 6 bases; J trimming: 7 bases; junction bases outside the gene matches: 9.

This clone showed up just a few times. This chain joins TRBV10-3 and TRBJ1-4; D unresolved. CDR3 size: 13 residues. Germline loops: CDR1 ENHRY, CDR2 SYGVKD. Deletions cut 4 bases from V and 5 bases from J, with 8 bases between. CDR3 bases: TGTGCCATCAGTGGGGCACAGAATGAAAAACTGTTTTTT. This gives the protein CAISGAQNEKLFF.

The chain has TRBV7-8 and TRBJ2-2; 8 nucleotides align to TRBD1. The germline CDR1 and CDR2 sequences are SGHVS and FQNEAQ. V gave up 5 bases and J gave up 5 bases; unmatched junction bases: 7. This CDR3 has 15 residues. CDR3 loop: CASSPDRAVTGELFF. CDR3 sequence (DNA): TGTGCCAGCAGCCCGGACAGGGCTGTGACCGGGGAGCTGTTTTTT.

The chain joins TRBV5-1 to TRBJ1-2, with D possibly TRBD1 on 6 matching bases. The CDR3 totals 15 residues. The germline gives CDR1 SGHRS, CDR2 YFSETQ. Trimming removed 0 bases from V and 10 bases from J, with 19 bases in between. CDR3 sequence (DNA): TGCGCCAGCAGCTTGGCTGTGGAAGGGGGTATGGCCTACACCTTC. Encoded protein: CASSLAVEGGMAYTF.

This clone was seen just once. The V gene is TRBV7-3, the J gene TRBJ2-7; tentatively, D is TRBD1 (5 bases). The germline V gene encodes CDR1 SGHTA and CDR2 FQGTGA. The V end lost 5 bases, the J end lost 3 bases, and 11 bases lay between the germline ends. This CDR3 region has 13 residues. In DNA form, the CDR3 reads TGTGCCAGCAGCCCCGGACAAGGCTACGAGCAGTACTTC. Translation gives CASSPGQGYEQYF.

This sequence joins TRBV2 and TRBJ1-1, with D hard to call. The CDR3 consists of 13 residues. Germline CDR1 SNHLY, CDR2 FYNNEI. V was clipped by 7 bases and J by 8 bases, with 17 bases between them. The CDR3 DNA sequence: TGTGCCAGCACTTCCGACATGTATTCGGAAGCTTTCTTT. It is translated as CASTSDMYSEAFF.

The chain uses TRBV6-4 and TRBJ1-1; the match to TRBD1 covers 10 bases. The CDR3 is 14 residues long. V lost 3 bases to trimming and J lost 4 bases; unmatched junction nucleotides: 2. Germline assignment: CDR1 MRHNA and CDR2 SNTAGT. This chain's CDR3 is CASSEGQGSTEAFF. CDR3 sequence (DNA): TGTGCCAGCAGTGAGGGACAGGGGAGCACTGAAGCTTTCTTT.

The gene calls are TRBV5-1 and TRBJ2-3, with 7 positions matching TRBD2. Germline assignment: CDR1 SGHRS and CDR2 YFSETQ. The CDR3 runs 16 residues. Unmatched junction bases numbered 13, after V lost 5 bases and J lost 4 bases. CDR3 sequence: CASSLGGRRFADTQYF. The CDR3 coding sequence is TGCGCCAGCAGTCTGGGAGGGAGGAGATTTGCAGATACGCAGTATTTT.

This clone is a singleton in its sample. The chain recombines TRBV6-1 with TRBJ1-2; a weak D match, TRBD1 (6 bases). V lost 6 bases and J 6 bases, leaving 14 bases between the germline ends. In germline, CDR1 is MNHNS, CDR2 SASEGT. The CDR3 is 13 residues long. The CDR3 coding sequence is TGTGCCAGCAGCCCAAGGGGGTCGGATGGCTACACCTTC. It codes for CASSPRGSDGYTF.

The CDR3 loop reads CASSHGQGATLDTQYF. In DNA form, the CDR3 reads TGTGCCAGCAGTCATGGACAGGGGGCCACTCTGGATACGCAGTATTTT. The chain carries TRBV6-6 and TRBJ2-3, with 11 bases that match TRBD1. The CDR3 spans 16 residues. V shed 5 bases, J shed 6 bases, and the junction held 10 bases outside the gene matches. Germline V gene lookup returns CDR1 MNHNY and CDR2 SVGAGI (reference sequence).

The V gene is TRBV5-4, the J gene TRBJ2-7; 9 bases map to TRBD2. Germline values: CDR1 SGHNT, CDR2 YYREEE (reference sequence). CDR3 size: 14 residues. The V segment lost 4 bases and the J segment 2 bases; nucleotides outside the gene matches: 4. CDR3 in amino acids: CASSVGTSPYEQYF. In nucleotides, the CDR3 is TGTGCCAGCAGCGTTGGGACTAGCCCCTACGAGCAGTACTTC.

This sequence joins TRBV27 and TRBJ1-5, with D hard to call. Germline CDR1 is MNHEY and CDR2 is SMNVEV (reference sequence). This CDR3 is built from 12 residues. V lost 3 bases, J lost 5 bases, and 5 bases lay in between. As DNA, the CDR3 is TGTGCCAGCAGTTTTCGAGATCAGCCCCAGCATTTT. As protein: CASSFRDQPQHF.

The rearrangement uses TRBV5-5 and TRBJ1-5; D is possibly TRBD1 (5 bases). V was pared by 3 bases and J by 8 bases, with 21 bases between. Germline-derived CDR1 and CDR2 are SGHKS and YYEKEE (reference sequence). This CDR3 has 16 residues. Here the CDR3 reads CASSSEDTIRVKPQHF. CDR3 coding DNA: TGTGCCAGCAGCTCCGAGGACACGATACGTGTAAAGCCCCAGCATTTT.

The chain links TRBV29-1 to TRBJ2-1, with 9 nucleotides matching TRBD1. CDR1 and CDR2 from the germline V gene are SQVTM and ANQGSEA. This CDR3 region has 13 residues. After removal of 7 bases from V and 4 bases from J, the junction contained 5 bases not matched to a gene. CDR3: CSGQGGLYNEQFF. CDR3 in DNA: TGCAGCGGACAGGGGGGACTTTACAATGAGCAGTTCTTC.

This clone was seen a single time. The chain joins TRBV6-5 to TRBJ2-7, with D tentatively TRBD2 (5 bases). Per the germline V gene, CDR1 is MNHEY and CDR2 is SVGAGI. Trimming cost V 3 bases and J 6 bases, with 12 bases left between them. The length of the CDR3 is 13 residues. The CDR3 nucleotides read TGTGCCAGCAGTTATGGTTCTCGGGGCGAGCAGTACTTC. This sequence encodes CASSYGSRGEQYF.

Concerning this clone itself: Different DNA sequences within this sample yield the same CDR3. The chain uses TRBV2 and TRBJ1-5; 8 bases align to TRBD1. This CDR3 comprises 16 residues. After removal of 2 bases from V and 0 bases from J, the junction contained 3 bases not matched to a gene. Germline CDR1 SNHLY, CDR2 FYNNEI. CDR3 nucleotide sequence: TGTGCCAGCAGTGAAAGGCAGGGGGCTAGCAATCAGCCCCAGCATTTT. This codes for CASSERQGASNQPQHF.

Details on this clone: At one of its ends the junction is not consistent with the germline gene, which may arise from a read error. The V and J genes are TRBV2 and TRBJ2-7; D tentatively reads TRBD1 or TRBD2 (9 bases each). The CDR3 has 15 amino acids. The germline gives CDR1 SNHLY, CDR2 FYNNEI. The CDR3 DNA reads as TGTGCCAGCAGTGGTACAGGGGGCGCGATAGCGGGAGTCTTCTTC. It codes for CASSGTGGAIAGVFF.

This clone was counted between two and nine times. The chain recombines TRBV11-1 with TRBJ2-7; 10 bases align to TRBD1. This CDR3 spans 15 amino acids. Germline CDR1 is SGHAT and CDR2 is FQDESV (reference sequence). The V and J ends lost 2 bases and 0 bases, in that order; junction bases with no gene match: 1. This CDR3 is CASSLRTGGSYEQYF. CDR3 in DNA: TGTGCCAGCAGCTTACGGACAGGGGGCTCCTACGAGCAGTACTTC. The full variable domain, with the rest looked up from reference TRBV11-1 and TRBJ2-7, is EAEVAQSPRYKITEKSQAVAFWCDPISGHATLYWYRQILGQGPELLVQFQDESVVDDSQLPKDRFSAERLKGVDSTLKIQPAELGDSAMYLCASSLRTGGSYEQYFGPGTRLTVT.

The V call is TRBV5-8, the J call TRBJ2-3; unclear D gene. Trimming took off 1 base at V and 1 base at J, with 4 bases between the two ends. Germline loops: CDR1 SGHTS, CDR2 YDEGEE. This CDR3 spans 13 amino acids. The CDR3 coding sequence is TGTGCCAGCAGCTTGTCGGGCACAGATACGCAGTATTTT. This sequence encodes CASSLSGTDTQYF.

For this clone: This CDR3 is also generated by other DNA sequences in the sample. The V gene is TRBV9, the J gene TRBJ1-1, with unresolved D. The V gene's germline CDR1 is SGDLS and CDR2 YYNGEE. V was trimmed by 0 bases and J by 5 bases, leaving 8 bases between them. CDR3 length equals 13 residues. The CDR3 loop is CASSVAGNTEAFF. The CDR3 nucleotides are TGTGCCAGCAGCGTAGCGGGGAATACTGAAGCTTTCTTT.

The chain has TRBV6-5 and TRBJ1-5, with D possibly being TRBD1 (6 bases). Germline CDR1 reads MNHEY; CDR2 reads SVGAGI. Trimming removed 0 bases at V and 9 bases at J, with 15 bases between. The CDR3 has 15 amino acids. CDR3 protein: CASSYSPQGDGPQHF. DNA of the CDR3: TGTGCCAGCAGTTACTCCCCACAGGGCGATGGGCCCCAGCATTTT.

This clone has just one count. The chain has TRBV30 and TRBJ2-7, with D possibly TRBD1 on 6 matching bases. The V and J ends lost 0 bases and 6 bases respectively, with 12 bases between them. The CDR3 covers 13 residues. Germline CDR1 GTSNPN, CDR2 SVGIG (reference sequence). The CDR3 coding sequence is TGTGCCTGGAGTGTACTCCGGGACACCGAGCAGTACTTC. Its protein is CAWSVLRDTEQYF.

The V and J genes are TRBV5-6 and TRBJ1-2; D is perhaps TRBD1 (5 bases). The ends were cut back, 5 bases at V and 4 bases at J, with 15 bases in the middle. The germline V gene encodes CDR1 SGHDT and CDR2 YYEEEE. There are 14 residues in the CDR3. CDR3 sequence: CASRGVSGPYGYTF. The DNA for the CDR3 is TGTGCCAGCAGGGGTGTGTCAGGGCCCTATGGCTACACCTTC.

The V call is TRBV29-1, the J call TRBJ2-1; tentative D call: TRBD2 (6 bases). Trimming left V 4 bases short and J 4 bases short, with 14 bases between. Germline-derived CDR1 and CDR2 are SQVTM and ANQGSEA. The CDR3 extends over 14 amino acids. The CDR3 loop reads CSVGISGTYNEQFF. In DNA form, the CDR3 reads TGCAGCGTTGGGATATCCGGGACTTACAATGAGCAGTTCTTC.

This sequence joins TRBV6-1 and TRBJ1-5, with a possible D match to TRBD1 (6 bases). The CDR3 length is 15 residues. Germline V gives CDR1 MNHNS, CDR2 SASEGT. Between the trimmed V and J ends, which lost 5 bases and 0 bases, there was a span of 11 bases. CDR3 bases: TGTGCCAGCAGTCCAGGGGCCTATAGCAATCAGCCCCAGCATTTT. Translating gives CASSPGAYSNQPQHF.